These 25 T cell receptor beta chains share one sample of origin, sequenced in a study of tumor T cells in aggressive B-cell lymphoma. Sequencing was performed with immunoSEQ multiplex PCR; in TCRdb, only in-frame clones are kept and a portion is missing. The table records 7,300 or so clones, around 86% of them present only once. Sequencing was done on a sample of tumor tissue. The receptors shown here come from an adult with diffuse large B cell lymphoma.

The genes are TRBV25-1 and TRBJ2-2; 14 nucleotides align to TRBD2. The V and J ends lost 3 bases and 9 bases, in that order; junction bases with no gene match: 9. This CDR3 is 17 amino acids long. Germline CDR1 MGHDK, CDR2 SYGVNS. The CDR3 DNA follows: TGTGCCAGCAGTGATTGGACTAGCGGGGGGTTAAATTGGGAGCTGTTTTTT. It translates to CASSDWTSGGLNWELFF.

The chain recombines TRBV4-3 with TRBJ1-1; TRBD1 might be the D (5 bases). CDR1 is LGHNA, CDR2 YSLEER, per germline. The CDR3 is made up of 14 amino acids. Trimming took 4 bases from V and 6 from J, leaving 15 bases between them. The CDR3 spells CASSPWSGGAEAFF. The DNA for the CDR3 is TGCGCCAGCAGCCCCTGGTCCGGAGGGGCTGAAGCTTTCTTT.

The chain uses TRBV28 and TRBJ2-1; a weak D match, TRBD1 (5 bases). The length of the CDR3 is 13 residues. Germline loops: CDR1 MDHEN, CDR2 SYDVKM. Trimming shortened V by 5 bases and J by 13 bases, and 18 bases separated the two germline ends. CDR3 in DNA: TGTGCCAGCAGTCCCTCTTTCTGGGGCGCCCAGTTCTTC. Translating it yields CASSPSFWGAQFF.

The chain combines TRBV9 with TRBJ2-5; D is possibly TRBD2 (6 bases). TRBJ2-7 explains the end of the DNA better; the J call may be wrong. The germline V gene has CDR1 SGDLS and CDR2 YYNGEE. This CDR3 region has 16 residues. This CDR3 reads CASSVGFLAETYEQYF. The CDR3 DNA is TGTGCCAGCAGCGTAGGTTTCTTAGCGGAGACCTACGAGCAGTACTTC.

The V call is TRBV15, the J call TRBJ2-7, with a tentative D call TRBD1 (6 bases). Per germline, CDR1 LNHNV and CDR2 YYDKDF (reference sequence). Trimming removed 5 bases from V and 1 base from J, with 15 bases in between. The CDR3 has 15 amino acids. The CDR3 nucleotides are TGTGCCACCAGCGGGAGTCGTAGGGGGTCCTACGAGCAGTACTTC. This translates into CATSGSRRGSYEQYF.

The chain carries TRBV5-1 and TRBJ2-1; 10 bases align to TRBD1. Per germline, CDR1 SGHRS and CDR2 YFSETQ. The trim removed 0 bases at V and 8 bases at J, leaving 5 bases unmatched. This CDR3 has 15 residues. The CDR3 region has the DNA TGCGCCAGCAGCTTGGCGACAGGGGGCAGCGATGAGCAGTTCTTC. It encodes CASSLATGGSDEQFF.

The CDR3 nucleotides are TGTGCCAGCAGTGCAAGCGGGTGGCAGTTCTTC. Protein: CASSASGWQFF. The V gene is TRBV27, the J gene TRBJ2-1, with a weak D call TRBD2 (6 bases). In germline, CDR1 is MNHEY, CDR2 SMNVEV (reference sequence). V dropped 5 bases and J dropped 12 bases, with 11 bases sitting between them. This CDR3 is built from 11 residues.

The chain employs TRBV29-1 and TRBJ2-1, with TRBD2 identical over 9 bases. The CDR3 covers 16 residues. Trimming at V came to 7 bases and at J to 8 bases, leaving 18 bases not matched to a gene. Looked up from germline, CDR1 is SQVTM and CDR2 is ANQGSEA. The CDR3 DNA follows: TGCAGCGCCCAAGGGGCTAGCGGGACCCGGGAGGATGAGCAGTTCTTC. As protein: CSAQGASGTREDEQFF.

The CDR3 loop is CASTPQGGYSNQPQHF. The CDR3 DNA reads as TGTGCCAGTACCCCACAGGGGGGATATAGCAATCAGCCCCAGCATTTT. This sequence joins TRBV19 and TRBJ1-5; 8 nucleotides align to TRBD1. Trimming cost V 7 bases and J 0 bases; bases outside gene matches: 8. Germline V CDR1 and CDR2: LNHDA, SQIVND (reference sequence). CDR3 length equals 16 residues. Complete variable domain (other parts from reference TRBV19 and TRBJ1-5): DGGITQSPKYLFRKEGQNVTLSCEQNLNHDAMYWYRQDPGQGLRLIYYSQIVNDFQKGDIAEGYSVSREKKESFPLTVTSAQKNPTAFYLCASTPQGGYSNQPQHFGDGTRLSIL.

The chain joins TRBV5-5 to TRBJ2-5, with 12 bases fitting TRBD2. CDR1 SGHKS and CDR2 YYEKEE come from the germline V gene (reference sequence). CDR3 length equals 18 residues. V was clipped by 5 bases and J by 2 bases; unmatched bases: 13. CDR3 loop: CASSLGLAGLNSQETQYF. The CDR3 DNA is TGTGCCAGCAGTTTAGGACTAGCGGGACTAAACTCTCAAGAGACCCAGTACTTC.

This clone occurred once. The chain is built from TRBV28 and TRBJ2-1; TRBD2 agrees at 13 bases. Germline loops: CDR1 MDHEN, CDR2 SYDVKM. The CDR3 consists of 18 residues. With V trimmed by 5 bases and J by 2 bases, 9 bases remained unmatched. CDR3 in amino acids: CASSNRLAGGAPYNEQFF. As DNA, the CDR3 is TGTGCCAGCAGTAACCGACTAGCGGGGGGTGCTCCCTACAATGAGCAGTTCTTC. The full variable domain, with the rest looked up from reference TRBV28 and TRBJ2-1, is DVKVTQSSRYLVKRTGEKVFLECVQDMDHENMFWYRQDPGLGLRLIYFSYDVKMKEKGDIPEGYSVSREKKERFSLILESASTNQTSMYLCASSNRLAGGAPYNEQFFGPGTRLTVL.

V is TRBV5-1 and J is TRBJ2-3, with TRBD1 identical over 9 bases. V was pared by 4 bases and J by 2 bases, with 2 bases of the junction left unmatched. The CDR3 has 14 amino acids. Germline CDR1 is SGHRS and CDR2 is YFSETQ. The CDR3 nucleotides read TGCGCCAGCAGCGGGACAGGGCCCACAGATACGCAGTATTTT. Amino acids: CASSGTGPTDTQYF.

The gene calls are TRBV6-1 and TRBJ2-3; the D gene is possibly TRBD2 (6 bases). Germline CDR1 and CDR2: MNHNS and SASEGT. There are 15 residues in the CDR3. Trimming took off 7 bases at V and 0 bases at J, with 14 bases between the two ends. Here the CDR3 DNA reads TGTGCCAGCATATTTAGCGGTTATAGCACAGATACGCAGTATTTT. As protein: CASIFSGYSTDTQYF.

The chain couples TRBV4-3 to TRBJ2-1; a possible D gene is TRBD2 (6 bases). Germline CDR1 and CDR2: LGHNA and YSLEER. Between the trimmed V and J ends, which lost 0 bases and 6 bases, there was a span of 12 bases. The CDR3 contains 15 residues. The CDR3 protein is CASSQDSGTSNEQFF. The CDR3 coding sequence is TGCGCCAGCAGCCAAGATAGCGGAACTAGCAATGAGCAGTTCTTC.

The J gene is TRBJ1-2, the V gene TRBV2; D is unclear. CDR1 is SNHLY and CDR2 is FYNNEI in the germline V gene. The CDR3 loop spans 14 amino acids. Trimming pared 8 bases from V and 3 bases from J, leaving 16 bases between. The CDR3 reads CASGWAADYYGYTF. The CDR3 DNA reads TGTGCCAGCGGGTGGGCCGCCGATTACTATGGCTACACCTTC.

The chain employs TRBV4-3 and TRBJ1-2; 8 bases agree with TRBD1. V gave up 0 bases and J gave up 7 bases; unmatched junction bases: 7. The CDR3 runs to 15 residues. CDR1 and CDR2 (germline): LGHNA, YSLEER. The CDR3 protein is CASSQDRRGQGGYTF. The CDR3 nucleotides are TGCGCCAGCAGCCAAGATCGCAGGGGGCAGGGTGGCTACACCTTC.

The chain carries TRBV6-5 and TRBJ1-4, with D possibly matching TRBD1 (6 bases). The length of the CDR3 is 15 residues. V dropped 5 bases and J dropped 9 bases, with 19 bases sitting between them. Germline assignment: CDR1 MNHEY and CDR2 SVGAGI. The CDR3 region has the DNA TGTGCCAGCAGTGCGTCGGACAGTCTTGCGAAAAAACTGTTTTTT. Protein: CASSASDSLAKKLFF.

This clone has only a few counts. The chain is built from TRBV21-1 and TRBJ2-7; the table calls TRBD2, which could not be checked here. TRBV21-1 is a known pseudogene. CDR3 length equals 15 residues. The CDR3 coding sequence is TGTGCCAGCAGCAAAGAGTGGAGGGGCCTTTACGAGCAGTACGTC. Its translation: CASSKEWRGLYEQYV.

The chain is built from TRBV4-3 and TRBJ2-1, with 10 bases aligning to TRBD1. CDR1 is LGHNA, CDR2 YSLEER, per germline. The CDR3 consists of 14 residues. V was pared by 4 bases and J by 7 bases, with 4 bases of the junction left unmatched. CDR3 nucleotides: TGCGCCAGCAGCCCGGGACAGGGGTGGAATGAGCAGTTCTTC. Translation gives CASSPGQGWNEQFF.

The J gene is TRBJ2-1, the V gene TRBV7-9; 8 nucleotides line up with TRBD2. CDR3 length: 15 amino acids. V lost 5 bases to trimming and J lost 5 bases; unmatched junction nucleotides: 8. In germline, CDR1 is SEHNR, CDR2 FQNEAQ (reference sequence). CDR3 coding DNA: TGTGCCAGCAGCCCCATAGCGGGGCTTCACAATGAGCAGTTCTTC. Amino acid sequence: CASSPIAGLHNEQFF.

This chain connects TRBV15 to TRBJ2-2; D is perhaps TRBD1 (6 bases). The germline gives CDR1 LNHNV, CDR2 YYDKDF (reference sequence). With 5 bases removed from V and 2 bases from J, the gap between germline ends came to 9 bases. The CDR3 loop spans 14 amino acids. The CDR3 coding sequence is TGTGCCACCAGCCCAGGGGATAACACCGGGGAGCTGTTTTTT. Amino acids: CATSPGDNTGELFF.

Concerning this clone: This specimen includes other DNA sequences encoding the same CDR3. The chain has TRBV19 and TRBJ1-3; tentative D call: TRBD1 (6 bases). Trimming left V 1 base short and J 4 bases short, with 17 bases between. The CDR3 is 17 residues long. The V gene's germline CDR1 is LNHDA and CDR2 SQIVND (reference sequence). CDR3 in DNA: TGTGCCAGTAGTATAGGGACGACAGGCTCCGCCGGAAACACCATATATTTT. Translating it yields CASSIGTTGSAGNTIYF.

The chain is built from TRBV6-1 and TRBJ2-5, with D unresolved. CDR1 MNHNS and CDR2 SASEGT come from the germline V gene. Trimming removed 4 bases at V and 4 bases at J, with 10 bases between. This CDR3 comprises 13 residues. CDR3 amino acids: CASSVGRPETQYF. CDR3 coding DNA: TGTGCCAGCAGTGTCGGTCGCCCAGAGACCCAGTACTTC.

This clone appeared a single time. The J gene is TRBJ2-3, the V gene TRBV30, with 12 bases matching TRBD2. CDR1 is GTSNPN, CDR2 SVGIG, per germline (reference sequence). This CDR3 spans 19 amino acids. The trim removed 3 bases at V and 4 bases at J, leaving 17 bases unmatched. The CDR3 spells CAWRPSFRTSGILPDTQYF. The CDR3 DNA is TGTGCCTGGAGACCGAGTTTCCGGACTAGCGGGATTCTCCCAGATACGCAGTATTTT.

The chain has TRBV6-5 and TRBJ2-2; 8 bases are shared with TRBD1. The V segment lost 5 bases and the J segment 5 bases; nucleotides outside the gene matches: 4. The CDR3 is 14 residues long. Per the germline V gene, CDR1 is MNHEY and CDR2 is SVGAGI. The CDR3 protein is CASSPGQGTGELFF. The CDR3 nucleotides are TGTGCCAGCAGTCCTGGACAGGGAACCGGGGAGCTGTTTTTT.